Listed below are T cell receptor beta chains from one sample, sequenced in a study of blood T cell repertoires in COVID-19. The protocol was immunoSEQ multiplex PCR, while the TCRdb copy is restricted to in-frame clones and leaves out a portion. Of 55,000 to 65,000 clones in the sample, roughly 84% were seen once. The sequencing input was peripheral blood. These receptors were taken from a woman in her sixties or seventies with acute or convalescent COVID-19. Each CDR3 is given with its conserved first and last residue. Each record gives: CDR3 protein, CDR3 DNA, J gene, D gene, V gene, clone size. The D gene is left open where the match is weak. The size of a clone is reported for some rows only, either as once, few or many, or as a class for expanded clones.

cdr3_aa: CATTLETYNSPLHF; cdr3_nt: TGTGCCACCACTCTAGAGACCTATAATTCACCCCTCCACTTT; j_call: TRBJ1-6; d_call: NA; v_call: TRBV24-1; clone_size: NA
cdr3_aa: CASSQDEGVVGYTF; cdr3_nt: TGCGCCAGCAGCCAAGACGAAGGGGTGGTAGGCTACACCTTC; j_call: TRBJ1-2; d_call: NA; v_call: TRBV4-1; clone_size: NA
cdr3_aa: CASSLDKGNYGYTF; cdr3_nt: TGTGCCAGCAGTCTTGACAAGGGGAACTATGGCTACACCTTC; j_call: TRBJ1-2; d_call: NA; v_call: TRBV6-6; clone_size: NA
cdr3_aa: CASSQDLFYEQYF; cdr3_nt: TGTGCCAGCAGCCAAGATCTGTTCTACGAGCAGTACTTC; j_call: TRBJ2-7; d_call: NA; v_call: TRBV4-2; clone_size: once
cdr3_aa: CATSGGMNTEAFF; cdr3_nt: TGTGCCACCAGTGGCGGGATGAACACTGAAGCTTTCTTT; j_call: TRBJ1-1; d_call: NA; v_call: TRBV24-1; clone_size: NA
cdr3_aa: CASTAGYYEQYF; cdr3_nt: TGTGCCAGCACGGCAGGCTACTACGAGCAGTACTTC; j_call: TRBJ2-7; d_call: NA; v_call: TRBV6-5; clone_size: few
cdr3_aa: CASSLGGTGAYGYTF; cdr3_nt: TGTGCCAGCAGCTTAGGCGGGACAGGGGCCTATGGCTACACCTTC; j_call: TRBJ1-2; d_call: TRBD1; v_call: TRBV11-2; clone_size: NA
cdr3_aa: CASSLDPGGQPQHF; cdr3_nt: TGTGCCAGCAGCTTGGACCCGGGAGGTCAGCCCCAGCATTTT; j_call: TRBJ1-5; d_call: NA; v_call: TRBV5-4; clone_size: few
cdr3_aa: CATSDLRGNTIYF; cdr3_nt: TGTGCCACCAGTGATTTGCGTGGAAACACCATATATTTT; j_call: TRBJ1-3; d_call: NA; v_call: TRBV24-1; clone_size: NA
cdr3_aa: CATSRDLTSGTEAFF; cdr3_nt: TGTGCCACCAGCAGAGACTTAACCTCGGGCACTGAAGCTTTCTTT; j_call: TRBJ1-1; d_call: NA; v_call: TRBV15; clone_size: NA
cdr3_aa: CASSPGQGAYEQYF; cdr3_nt: TGTGCCAGCAGCCCGGGACAGGGGGCGTACGAGCAGTACTTC; j_call: TRBJ2-7; d_call: TRBD1; v_call: TRBV11-3; clone_size: NA
cdr3_aa: CASSPQGWNEQFF; cdr3_nt: TGTGCCAGCAGCCCACAGGGATGGAATGAGCAGTTCTTC; j_call: TRBJ2-1; d_call: NA; v_call: TRBV2; clone_size: NA
cdr3_aa: CASSPSYRGNTEAFF; cdr3_nt: TGTGCCAGCAGCCCCTCCTACAGGGGGAACACTGAAGCTTTCTTT; j_call: TRBJ1-1; d_call: TRBD1; v_call: TRBV11-2; clone_size: once
cdr3_aa: CAWRVQANEKLFF; cdr3_nt: TGTGCCTGGAGGGTACAAGCTAATGAAAAACTGTTTTTT; j_call: TRBJ1-4; d_call: NA; v_call: TRBV30; clone_size: NA
cdr3_aa: CASSLPNGNEQFF; cdr3_nt: TGTGCCAGCAGCCTACCCAACGGCAATGAGCAGTTCTTC; j_call: TRBJ2-1; d_call: NA; v_call: TRBV11-3; clone_size: NA
cdr3_aa: CASRGGASSGNTIYF; cdr3_nt: TGTGCCAGCAGAGGGGGGGCGAGCTCTGGAAACACCATATATTTT; j_call: TRBJ1-3; d_call: NA; v_call: TRBV6-5; clone_size: few
cdr3_aa: CASSLVPNTGNTEAFF; cdr3_nt: TGTGCCAGCAGCTTAGTCCCGAACACAGGGAACACTGAAGCTTTCTTT; j_call: TRBJ1-1; d_call: NA; v_call: TRBV7-9; clone_size: NA
cdr3_aa: CASGGGWSPVSYEQYF; cdr3_nt: TGTGCCAGCGGCGGGGGGTGGTCGCCCGTTTCCTACGAGCAGTACTTC; j_call: TRBJ2-7; d_call: TRBD2; v_call: TRBV2; clone_size: NA
cdr3_aa: CASSLPGQGQNYGYTF; cdr3_nt: TGTGCCAGCAGCTTGCCAGGACAGGGGCAAAACTATGGCTACACCTTC; j_call: TRBJ1-2; d_call: TRBD1; v_call: TRBV5-4; clone_size: NA
cdr3_aa: CSVLDRGLEGYTF; cdr3_nt: TGCAGCGTATTGGACAGGGGGCTAGAGGGCTACACCTTC; j_call: TRBJ1-2; d_call: TRBD1; v_call: TRBV29-1; clone_size: few
cdr3_aa: CASSLGQMNTEAFF; cdr3_nt: TGTGCCAGCAGCTTGGGTCAGATGAACACTGAAGCTTTCTTT; j_call: TRBJ1-1; d_call: NA; v_call: TRBV5-6; clone_size: NA
cdr3_aa: CASSRGTGSYEQYF; cdr3_nt: TGTGCCAGCAGCCGAGGGACAGGGTCCTACGAGCAGTACTTC; j_call: TRBJ2-7; d_call: TRBD1; v_call: TRBV3-1/TRBV3-2; clone_size: NA
cdr3_aa: CASSLGSDSGNTIYF; cdr3_nt: TGTGCCAGCAGTCTCGGCAGCGACTCTGGAAACACCATATATTTT; j_call: TRBJ1-3; d_call: NA; v_call: TRBV27; clone_size: NA
cdr3_aa: CASSAPGADNEQFF; cdr3_nt: TGTGCCAGCAGTGCCCCAGGGGCCGACAATGAGCAGTTCTTC; j_call: TRBJ2-1; d_call: NA; v_call: TRBV25-1; clone_size: once
cdr3_aa: CATIPTGGSNEAFF; cdr3_nt: TGTGCCACCATCCCTACAGGGGGAAGTAATGAAGCTTTCTTT; j_call: TRBJ1-1; d_call: TRBD1; v_call: TRBV10-3; clone_size: NA
cdr3_aa: CASSPGQGRQPQHF; cdr3_nt: TGTGCCAGCTCACCGGGACAGGGGAGACAGCCCCAGCATTTT; j_call: TRBJ1-5; d_call: TRBD1; v_call: TRBV18; clone_size: NA
cdr3_aa: CASSVLGQSGEKLFF; cdr3_nt: TGTGCCAGCAGCGTATTGGGGCAATCAGGTGAAAAACTGTTTTTT; j_call: TRBJ1-4; d_call: NA; v_call: TRBV9; clone_size: NA
cdr3_aa: CASSGTGNYNEQFF; cdr3_nt: TGTGCCAGCAGCGGGACAGGGAATTACAATGAGCAGTTCTTC; j_call: TRBJ2-1; d_call: TRBD1; v_call: TRBV9; clone_size: NA
cdr3_aa: CASIKDGTQEAFF; cdr3_nt: TGTGCCAGCATCAAAGATGGGACACAAGAAGCTTTCTTT; j_call: TRBJ1-1; d_call: NA; v_call: TRBV6-5; clone_size: NA
cdr3_aa: CASSREQGAVGANVLTF; cdr3_nt: TGTGCCAGCAGCCGCGAACAGGGGGCAGTTGGGGCCAACGTCCTGACTTTC; j_call: TRBJ2-6; d_call: TRBD1; v_call: TRBV4-2; clone_size: NA
cdr3_aa: CASSRGQQTYEQYF; cdr3_nt: TGTGCCAGTAGTCGTGGACAGCAGACCTACGAGCAGTACTTC; j_call: TRBJ2-7; d_call: NA; v_call: TRBV19; clone_size: once
cdr3_aa: CASSLALGGWGEKLFF; cdr3_nt: TGTGCCAGCAGCTTAGCGCTAGGGGGATGGGGTGAAAAACTGTTTTTT; j_call: TRBJ1-4; d_call: NA; v_call: TRBV7-2; clone_size: NA
cdr3_aa: CASSSFRDTQYF; cdr3_nt: TGTGCCAGCAGCTCCTTTCGGGATACGCAGTATTTT; j_call: TRBJ2-3; d_call: NA; v_call: TRBV3-1/TRBV3-2; clone_size: NA
cdr3_aa: CASSQMGGGGNTIYF; cdr3_nt: TGCGCCAGCAGCCAGATGGGGGGGGGCGGAAACACCATATATTTT; j_call: TRBJ1-3; d_call: NA; v_call: TRBV4-1; clone_size: NA
cdr3_aa: CASSLTGISNYGYTF; cdr3_nt: TGCGCCAGCAGCTTGACAGGCATCTCTAACTATGGCTACACCTTC; j_call: TRBJ1-2; d_call: NA; v_call: TRBV5-1; clone_size: NA
cdr3_aa: CASSLLSDQPQHF; cdr3_nt: TGTGCCAGCAGTTTATTGAGCGATCAGCCCCAGCATTTT; j_call: TRBJ1-5; d_call: NA; v_call: TRBV12-3/TRBV12-4; clone_size: NA
cdr3_aa: CASSHTTSVGELFF; cdr3_nt: TGTGCCAGCAGCCATACTACTAGTGTCGGGGAGCTGTTTTTT; j_call: TRBJ2-2; d_call: NA; v_call: TRBV3-1/TRBV3-2; clone_size: NA
cdr3_aa: CASRLPSTDTQYF; cdr3_nt: TGCGCCAGCAGGTTGCCTAGCACAGATACGCAGTATTTT; j_call: TRBJ2-3; d_call: NA; v_call: TRBV5-1; clone_size: NA
cdr3_aa: CASSPPNRGQGANTEAFF; cdr3_nt: TGTGCCAGCTCACCACCGAATCGGGGACAGGGGGCCAACACTGAAGCTTTCTTT; j_call: TRBJ1-1; d_call: TRBD1; v_call: TRBV18; clone_size: NA
cdr3_aa: CASSHREVGSGGYTF; cdr3_nt: TGTGCCAGCAGTCACCGGGAGGTGGGGTCCGGTGGCTACACCTTC; j_call: TRBJ1-2; d_call: NA; v_call: TRBV6-2/TRBV6-3; clone_size: few
cdr3_aa: CASSPYRGGYTF; cdr3_nt: TGTGCCAGCAGCCCTTACAGGGGAGGCTACACCTTC; j_call: TRBJ1-2; d_call: TRBD1; v_call: TRBV5-6; clone_size: NA
cdr3_aa: CASSQDDFASGYGYTF; cdr3_nt: TGCGCCAGCAGCCAAGATGATTTTGCGAGCGGGTATGGCTACACCTTC; j_call: TRBJ1-2; d_call: NA; v_call: TRBV4-1; clone_size: NA
cdr3_aa: CASSQVAGFADTQYF; cdr3_nt: TGTGCCAGCAGCCAAGTTGCAGGATTTGCAGATACGCAGTATTTT; j_call: TRBJ2-3; d_call: NA; v_call: TRBV9; clone_size: NA
cdr3_aa: CASSLMGGPQQYF; cdr3_nt: TGTGCCAGCAGCCTAATGGGGGGGCCACAGCAGTACTTC; j_call: TRBJ2-7; d_call: NA; v_call: TRBV27; clone_size: once
cdr3_aa: CAIGRSTDTQYF; cdr3_nt: TGTGCCATCGGGAGGAGCACAGATACGCAGTATTTT; j_call: TRBJ2-3; d_call: NA; v_call: TRBV10-3; clone_size: NA
cdr3_aa: CASHRLEGGSGELFF; cdr3_nt: TGTGCCAGCCACCGCCTCGAGGGAGGATCGGGGGAGCTGTTTTTT; j_call: TRBJ2-2; d_call: NA; v_call: TRBV6-5; clone_size: NA
cdr3_aa: CASSTPGTGHGYTF; cdr3_nt: TGTGCCAGTTCCACACCCGGGACAGGCCATGGCTACACCTTC; j_call: TRBJ1-2; d_call: TRBD1; v_call: TRBV19; clone_size: NA